The rows below give T cell receptor beta chains drawn from one sample of a study of blood T cell repertoires in COVID-19. Method: immunoSEQ multiplex PCR; TCRdb's copy keeps in-frame clones and lacks some. The sample yields some 150,000 clones, just over 85% seen once. Input material: PBMCs or T cells enriched from blood (not recorded which). The receptors here all came from a man aged 50-60 years who had recovered from COVID-19. Each CDR3 is given with its conserved first and last residue. The D gene is left open where the match is weak. Some rows mark clone size as missing; the rest say once, few, many or name a class of expanded clone.

DNA	CDR3	J	size	V	length	D
TGTGCCAGCTCATCACTGGGGACTAGCGGGACTAATGAGCAGTTCTTC	CASSSLGTSGTNEQFF	TRBJ2-1	NA	TRBV18	16	TRBD2
TGTGCCACCAGTGATGCCCAGACTAGCGGGAGTCGTCAGACCCAGTACTTC	CATSDAQTSGSRQTQYF	TRBJ2-5	NA	TRBV24-1	17	TRBD2
TGCGCCAGCAGCCTGCAGGGGAATTCACCCCTCCACTTT	CASSLQGNSPLHF	TRBJ1-6	NA	TRBV4-1	13	NA
TGTGCCAGCAGTTTGGTCCCTAAAACGGAGACCCAGTACTTC	CASSLVPKTETQYF	TRBJ2-5	NA	TRBV27	14	NA
TGTGCCAGCTCACCTGGACTCAACACTGAAGCTTTCTTT	CASSPGLNTEAFF	TRBJ1-1	NA	TRBV18	13	NA
TGTGCCTGGAGTGAAATGACAGCTTCTAATGAAAAACTGTTTTTT	CAWSEMTASNEKLFF	TRBJ1-4	NA	TRBV30	15	NA
TGCAGTGCTAGTATCGGCGGGGCTGGTGGACAGCCCCAGCATTTT	CSASIGGAGGQPQHF	TRBJ1-5	once	TRBV20-1	15	NA
TGTGCCAGCTCATCCGACAGGGGGCAAGAGACCCAGTACTTC	CASSSDRGQETQYF	TRBJ2-5	NA	TRBV18	14	TRBD1
TGTGCCAGTAGTATTTGGGGGGAGGGCAATCAGCCCCAGCATTTT	CASSIWGEGNQPQHF	TRBJ1-5	NA	TRBV19	15	NA
TGTGCCAGCAGCAGCGGACTAGTTGGAGCCAAAAACATTCAGTACTTC	CASSSGLVGAKNIQYF	TRBJ2-4	NA	TRBV9	16	TRBD2
TGTGCCAGCAGCTTAGCAGGGGCCAATCCCTCTGGAAACACCATATATTTT	CASSLAGANPSGNTIYF	TRBJ1-3	NA	TRBV7-9	17	NA
TGTGCCATCAGTGAGTCGAGGGACAGGGTCGACTATGGCTACACCTTC	CAISESRDRVDYGYTF	TRBJ1-2	NA	TRBV10-3	16	TRBD1
TGTGCCAGCAGCTTAAGCATGGGGGGTGTGAGGGCCGGGGAGCAGTTCTTC	CASSLSMGGVRAGEQFF	TRBJ2-1	NA	TRBV7-2	17	NA
TGTGCCAGCAGCGTTGACAGGTACTATGGCTACACCTTC	CASSVDRYYGYTF	TRBJ1-2	NA	TRBV28	13	NA
TGCGCCAGCAGCGGGGGGTCAGGGGGCTCACCCCTCCACTTT	CASSGGSGGSPLHF	TRBJ1-6	NA	TRBV5-1	14	TRBD1
TGTGCCAGCATCCAGGACAGGGGCACTGAAGCTTTCTTT	CASIQDRGTEAFF	TRBJ1-1	NA	TRBV12-3/TRBV12-4	13	TRBD1
TGTGCCAGTAGATTGGCTAGCGGGGGAAACAATGAGCAGTTCTTC	CASRLASGGNNEQFF	TRBJ2-1	NA	TRBV19	15	TRBD2
TGTGCCAGCAGTCCCGGGACAGGGGCCCTCTCCGGGGGCTACACCTTC	CASSPGTGALSGGYTF	TRBJ1-2	NA	TRBV27	16	TRBD1
TGTGCCAGCAGTTTACGTCAGAACGGAAACACCATATATTTT	CASSLRQNGNTIYF	TRBJ1-3	once	TRBV27	14	NA
TGTGCCAGCGTTCGGACAGGTTCCTATAATTCACCCCTCCACTTT	CASVRTGSYNSPLHF	TRBJ1-6	NA	TRBV7-8	15	TRBD1
TGTGCCAGCAGCTTTGGCGGGAGGGAGACCCAGTACTTC	CASSFGGRETQYF	TRBJ2-5	NA	TRBV7-2	13	TRBD2
TGTGCCACCAGTGATCCCCAGGGACAGTACTTC	CATSDPQGQYF	TRBJ2-7	NA	TRBV24-1	11	NA
TGCAGTGCTAGTGGACAGGGAAAAAATAACTATGGCTACACCTTC	CSASGQGKNNYGYTF	TRBJ1-2	NA	TRBV20-1	15	TRBD1
TGCGCCAGCAGCCGTATTGGGACAGGGGGCAGAACTGAAGCTTTCTTT	CASSRIGTGGRTEAFF	TRBJ1-1	NA	TRBV4-3	16	TRBD1
TGTGCCAGCAGCGCCTTTGGTGTGGCCCTCGAGCAGTACTTC	CASSAFGVALEQYF	TRBJ2-7	NA	TRBV5-5	14	NA
TGTGCCACCAGCAGGCTTAGGGGCAGCTACAATGAGCAGTTCTTC	CATSRLRGSYNEQFF	TRBJ2-1	NA	TRBV15	15	NA
TGTGCCAGCAGCCAAGCTTCGGTCAATCAGCCCCAGCATTTT	CASSQASVNQPQHF	TRBJ1-5	NA	TRBV14	14	NA
TGTGCCAGCAGCTTAGGGCTAGCGGGGGGATACACAGATACGCAGTATTTT	CASSLGLAGGYTDTQYF	TRBJ2-3	NA	TRBV7-2	17	TRBD2
TGTGCCAGCAGCTTTACCGGGACAGGGGGCACTGAAGCTTTCTTT	CASSFTGTGGTEAFF	TRBJ1-1	NA	TRBV7-3	15	TRBD1
TGTGCCTGGAGCAAGCAGACAGGTTCTGTCGGGACCCAGTACTTC	CAWSKQTGSVGTQYF	TRBJ2-5	NA	TRBV30	15	NA
TGTGCCAGCTCACCCACGGGACAGTACGATTCACCCCTCCACTTT	CASSPTGQYDSPLHF	TRBJ1-6	once	TRBV18	15	TRBD1
TGTGCCAGCAGCTTACGTAATGAAAAACTGTTTTTT	CASSLRNEKLFF	TRBJ1-4	NA	TRBV7-9	12	NA
TGTGCCTGGGACGCTCTCGGCGGGAGCACAGATACGCAGTATTTT	CAWDALGGSTDTQYF	TRBJ2-3	NA	TRBV30	15	NA
TGTGCCAGCAGAGTTACTCCTACGACAGGGAAAGCTTTCTTT	CASRVTPTTGKAFF	TRBJ1-1	NA	TRBV6-5	14	TRBD1
TGCGCCAGCAGCTTGGCCTGGGGGCCAGATACGCAGTATTTT	CASSLAWGPDTQYF	TRBJ2-3	NA	TRBV5-1	14	NA
TGTGCCAGTAGTCCAACAGGGGTCTATGGCTACACCTTC	CASSPTGVYGYTF	TRBJ1-2	NA	TRBV19	13	TRBD1
TGTGCCAGCAGACAATCAGGGGGCGGGTATGGCTACACCTTC	CASRQSGGGYGYTF	TRBJ1-2	once	TRBV13	14	TRBD1
TGCAGCGTTTCCGGGACTAGCGGGGGACGGAATGAGCAGTTCTTC	CSVSGTSGGRNEQFF	TRBJ2-1	NA	TRBV29-1	15	TRBD2
TGTGCCACCAGCAGAGCCGGGACACAGAATCAGCCCCAGCATTTT	CATSRAGTQNQPQHF	TRBJ1-5	NA	TRBV15	15	NA
TGTGCCAGCAGCCGGGATACTAGCGGACTCACAGATACGCAGTATTTT	CASSRDTSGLTDTQYF	TRBJ2-3	NA	TRBV2	16	TRBD2
TGCGCCAGCAGCTTCCAGGGAAGTGAGACCCAGTACTTC	CASSFQGSETQYF	TRBJ2-5	NA	TRBV5-1	13	NA
TGTGCCAGCGAGGGGGTCGTCTATGGCTACACCTTC	CASEGVVYGYTF	TRBJ1-2	once	TRBV28	12	NA
TGTGCCAGCTCACCACCGCGAGGTAGCAATCAGCCCCAGCATTTT	CASSPPRGSNQPQHF	TRBJ1-5	few	TRBV18	15	NA
TGTGCCATCAGTGTTTTCGGGGGGATGAACACTGAAGCTTTCTTT	CAISVFGGMNTEAFF	TRBJ1-1	NA	TRBV10-3	15	NA
TGTGCCAGCGCCTCGCCGGGACAGGGGGAGACCCAGTACTTC	CASASPGQGETQYF	TRBJ2-5	NA	TRBV6-5	14	TRBD1
TGTGCCAGCAGTTCCGGGACAGGGGGCACAGATACGCAGTATTTT	CASSSGTGGTDTQYF	TRBJ2-3	NA	TRBV5-5	15	TRBD1
TGTGCCAGCAGCACCCCGAACTACAACACCATATATTTT	CASSTPNYNTIYF	TRBJ1-3	NA	TRBV9	13	NA
TGCGCCAGCAGCCAGGTCATGAACACTGAAGCTTTCTTT	CASSQVMNTEAFF	TRBJ1-1	few	TRBV5-1	13	NA
TGTGCCAGCTCACCACCCGGGACAACCTCCTACAATGAGCAGTTCTTC	CASSPPGTTSYNEQFF	TRBJ2-1	once	TRBV18	16	NA
TGTGCCAGCAAAGGGGATAGCAATCAGCCCCAGCATTTT	CASKGDSNQPQHF	TRBJ1-5	NA	TRBV2	13	NA
TGTGCCAGCAGCTTACAGATCATGAACACTGAAGCTTTCTTT	CASSLQIMNTEAFF	TRBJ1-1	once	TRBV5-5	14	NA
TGTGCCACCAGTGATCGAGGTTTGCGGGAGGGATCCTACAATGAGCAGTTCTTC	CATSDRGLREGSYNEQFF	TRBJ2-1	NA	TRBV24-1	18	TRBD2
TGTGCCACCAGTGATCCAGGGATTACAGATACGCAGTATTTT	CATSDPGITDTQYF	TRBJ2-3	NA	TRBV24-1	14	NA